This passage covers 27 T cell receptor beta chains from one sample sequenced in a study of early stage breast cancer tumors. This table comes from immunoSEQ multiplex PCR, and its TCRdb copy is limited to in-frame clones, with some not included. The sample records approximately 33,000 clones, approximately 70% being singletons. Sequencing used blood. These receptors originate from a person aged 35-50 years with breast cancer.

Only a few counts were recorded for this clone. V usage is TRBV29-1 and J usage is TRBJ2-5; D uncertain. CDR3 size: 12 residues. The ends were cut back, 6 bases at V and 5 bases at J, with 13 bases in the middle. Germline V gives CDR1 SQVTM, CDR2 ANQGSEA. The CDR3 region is CSVPALGETQYF. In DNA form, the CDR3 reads TGCAGCGTACCAGCCCTGGGGGAGACCCAGTACTTC. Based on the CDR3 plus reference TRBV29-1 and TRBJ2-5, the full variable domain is SAVISQKPSRDICQRGTSLTIQCQVDSQVTMMFWYRQQPGQSLTLIATANQGSEATYESGFVIDKFPISRPNLTFSTLTVSNMSPEDSSIYLCSVPALGETQYFGPGTRLLVL.

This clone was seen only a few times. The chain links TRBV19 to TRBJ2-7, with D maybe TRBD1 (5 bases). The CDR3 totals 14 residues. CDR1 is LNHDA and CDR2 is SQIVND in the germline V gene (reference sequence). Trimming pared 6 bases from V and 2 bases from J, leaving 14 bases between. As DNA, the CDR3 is TGTGCCAGTAGAGAGCCAGGGCCCCCCTACGAGCAGTACTTC. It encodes CASREPGPPYEQYF.

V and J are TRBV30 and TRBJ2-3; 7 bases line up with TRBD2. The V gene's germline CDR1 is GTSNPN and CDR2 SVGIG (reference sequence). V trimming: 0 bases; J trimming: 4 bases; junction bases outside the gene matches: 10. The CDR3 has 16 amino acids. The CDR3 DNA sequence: TGTGCCTGGAGTGTACTTGGCGGGAGCCGGGCAGATACGCAGTATTTT. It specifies CAWSVLGGSRADTQYF.

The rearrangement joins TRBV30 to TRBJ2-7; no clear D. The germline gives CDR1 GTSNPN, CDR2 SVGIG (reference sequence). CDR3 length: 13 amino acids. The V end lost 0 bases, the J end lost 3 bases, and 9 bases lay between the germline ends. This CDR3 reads CAWSVHRNYEQYF. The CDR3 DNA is TGTGCCTGGAGTGTACATCGGAACTACGAGCAGTACTTC.

The DNA for the CDR3 is TGTGCCAGCAGTTTTTTCGGACAGGGGTACACTGAAGCTTTCTTT. Its protein product is CASSFFGQGYTEAFF. The rearrangement uses TRBV28 and TRBJ1-1, with 9 bases matching TRBD1. J was trimmed by 3 bases and V by 3 bases; bases with no gene match: 5. The CDR3 is 15 amino acids. Germline values: CDR1 MDHEN, CDR2 SYDVKM.

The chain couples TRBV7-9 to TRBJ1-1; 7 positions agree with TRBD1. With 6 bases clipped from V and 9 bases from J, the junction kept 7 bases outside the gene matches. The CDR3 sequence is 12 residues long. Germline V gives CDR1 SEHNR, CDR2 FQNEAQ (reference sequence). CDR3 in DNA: TGTGCCAGCAGACCCGGGACAGAAAAAGCTTTCTTT. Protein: CASRPGTEKAFF.

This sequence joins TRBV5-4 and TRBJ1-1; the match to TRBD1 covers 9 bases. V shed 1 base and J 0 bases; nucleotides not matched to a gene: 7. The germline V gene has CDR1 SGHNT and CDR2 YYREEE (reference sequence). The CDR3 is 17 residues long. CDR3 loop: CASSLPPGQGMNTEAFF. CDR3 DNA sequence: TGTGCCAGCAGCTTGCCCCCGGGACAGGGAATGAACACTGAAGCTTTCTTT.

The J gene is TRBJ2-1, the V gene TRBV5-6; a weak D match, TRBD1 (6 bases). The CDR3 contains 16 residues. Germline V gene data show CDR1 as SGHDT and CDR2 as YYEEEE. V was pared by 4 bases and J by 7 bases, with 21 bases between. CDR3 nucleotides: TGTGCCAGCAGCCGCCTGACAGGTGGGTCCCTAAATGAGCAGTTCTTC. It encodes CASSRLTGGSLNEQFF. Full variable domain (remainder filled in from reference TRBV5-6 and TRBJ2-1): DAGVTQSPTHLIKTRGQQVTLRCSPKSGHDTVSWYQQALGQGPQFIFQYYEEEERQRGNFPDRFSGHQFPNYSSELNVNALLLGDSALYLCASSRLTGGSLNEQFFGPGTRLTVL.

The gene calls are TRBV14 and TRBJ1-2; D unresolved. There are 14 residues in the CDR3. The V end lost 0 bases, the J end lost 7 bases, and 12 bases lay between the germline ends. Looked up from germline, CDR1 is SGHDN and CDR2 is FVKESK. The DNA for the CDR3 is TGTGCCAGCAGCCAAGAGAGAACGGCCGCTGGCTACACCTTC. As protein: CASSQERTAAGYTF. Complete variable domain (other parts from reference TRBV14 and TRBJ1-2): EAGVTQFPSHSVIEKGQTVTLRCDPISGHDNLYWYRRVMGKEIKFLLHFVKESKQDESGMPNNRFLAERTGGTYSTLKVQPAELEDSGVYFCASSQERTAAGYTFGSGTRLTVV.

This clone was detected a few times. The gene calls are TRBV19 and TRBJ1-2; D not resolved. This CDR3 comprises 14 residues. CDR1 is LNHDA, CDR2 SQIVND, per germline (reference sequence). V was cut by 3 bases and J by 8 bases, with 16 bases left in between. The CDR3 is CASSIKTNSGGYTF. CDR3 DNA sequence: TGTGCCAGTAGTATTAAGACAAATTCTGGCGGCTACACCTTC.

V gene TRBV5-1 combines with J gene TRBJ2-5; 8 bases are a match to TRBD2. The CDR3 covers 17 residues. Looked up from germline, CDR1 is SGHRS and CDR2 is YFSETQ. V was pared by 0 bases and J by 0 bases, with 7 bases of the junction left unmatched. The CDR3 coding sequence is TGCGCCAGCAGCTTGGGCGTAGCGGGGACGTACCAAGAGACCCAGTACTTC. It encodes CASSLGVAGTYQETQYF.

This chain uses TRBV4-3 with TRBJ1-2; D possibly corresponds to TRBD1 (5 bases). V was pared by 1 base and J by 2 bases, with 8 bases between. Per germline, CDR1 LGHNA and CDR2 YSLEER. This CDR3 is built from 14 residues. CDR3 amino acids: CASSQVTGNYGYTF. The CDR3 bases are TGCGCCAGCAGCCAAGTAACAGGAAACTATGGCTACACCTTC.

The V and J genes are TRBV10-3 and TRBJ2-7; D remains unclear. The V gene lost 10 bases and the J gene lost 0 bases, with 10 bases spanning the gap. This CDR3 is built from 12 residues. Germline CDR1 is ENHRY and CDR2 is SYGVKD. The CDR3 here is CATHGDSYEQYF. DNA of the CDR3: TGTGCCACACACGGAGACTCCTACGAGCAGTACTTC.

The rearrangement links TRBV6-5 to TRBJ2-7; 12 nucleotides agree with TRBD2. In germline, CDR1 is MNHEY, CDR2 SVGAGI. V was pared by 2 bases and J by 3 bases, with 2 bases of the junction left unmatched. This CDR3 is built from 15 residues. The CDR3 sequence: CASSYQTSGSYEQYF. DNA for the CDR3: TGTGCCAGCAGTTACCAGACTAGCGGGAGCTACGAGCAGTACTTC.

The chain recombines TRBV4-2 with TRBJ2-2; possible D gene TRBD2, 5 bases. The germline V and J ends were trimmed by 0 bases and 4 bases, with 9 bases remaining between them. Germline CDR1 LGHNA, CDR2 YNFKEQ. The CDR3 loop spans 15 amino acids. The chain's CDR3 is CASSQDMSGTGELFF. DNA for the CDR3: TGTGCCAGCAGCCAAGATATGAGCGGCACCGGGGAGCTGTTTTTT.

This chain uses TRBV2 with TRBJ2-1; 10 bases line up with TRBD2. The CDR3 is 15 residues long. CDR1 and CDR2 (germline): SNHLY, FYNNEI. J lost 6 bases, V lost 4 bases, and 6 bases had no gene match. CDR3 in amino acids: CASSGLAGGFNEQFF. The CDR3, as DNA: TGTGCCAGCAGTGGACTAGCGGGCGGGTTCAATGAGCAGTTCTTC.

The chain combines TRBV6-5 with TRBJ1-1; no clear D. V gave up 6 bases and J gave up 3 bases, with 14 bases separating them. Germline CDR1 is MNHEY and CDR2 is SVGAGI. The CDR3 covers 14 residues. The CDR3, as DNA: TGTGCCAGCAGACCAGGCCCAGCGGACACTGAAGCTTTCTTT. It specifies CASRPGPADTEAFF.

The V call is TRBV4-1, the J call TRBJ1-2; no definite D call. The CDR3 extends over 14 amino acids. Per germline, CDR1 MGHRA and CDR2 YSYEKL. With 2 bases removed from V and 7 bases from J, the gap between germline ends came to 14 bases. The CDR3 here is CASSQSPMGGGYTF. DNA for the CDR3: TGCGCCAGCAGCCAAAGCCCCATGGGTGGTGGCTACACCTTC.

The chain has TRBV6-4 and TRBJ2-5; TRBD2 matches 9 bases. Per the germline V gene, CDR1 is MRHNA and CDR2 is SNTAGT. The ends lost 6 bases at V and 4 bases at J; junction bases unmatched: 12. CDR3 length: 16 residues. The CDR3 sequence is CASRTLHLAGRETQYF. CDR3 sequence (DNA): TGTGCCAGCAGGACCCTTCATCTAGCGGGACGAGAGACCCAGTACTTC.

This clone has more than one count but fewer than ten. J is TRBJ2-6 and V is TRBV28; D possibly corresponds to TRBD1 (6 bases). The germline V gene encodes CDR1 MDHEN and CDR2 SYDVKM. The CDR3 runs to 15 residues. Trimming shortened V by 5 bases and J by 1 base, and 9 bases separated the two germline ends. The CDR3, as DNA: TGTGCCAGCAGTCCAACAGGGTCTGGGGCCAACGTCCTGACTTTC. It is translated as CASSPTGSGANVLTF.

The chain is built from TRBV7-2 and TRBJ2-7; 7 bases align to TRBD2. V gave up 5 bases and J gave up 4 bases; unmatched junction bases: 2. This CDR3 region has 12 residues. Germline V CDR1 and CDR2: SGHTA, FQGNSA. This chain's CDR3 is CASSPGGYEQYF. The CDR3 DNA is TGTGCCAGCAGCCCCGGGGGGTACGAGCAGTACTTC. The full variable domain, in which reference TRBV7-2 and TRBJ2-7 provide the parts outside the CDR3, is GAGVSQSPSNKVTEKGKDVELRCDPISGHTALYWYRQSLGQGLEFLIYFQGNSAPDKSGLPSDRFSAERTGGSVSTLTIQRTQQEDSAVYLCASSPGGYEQYFGPGTRLTVT.

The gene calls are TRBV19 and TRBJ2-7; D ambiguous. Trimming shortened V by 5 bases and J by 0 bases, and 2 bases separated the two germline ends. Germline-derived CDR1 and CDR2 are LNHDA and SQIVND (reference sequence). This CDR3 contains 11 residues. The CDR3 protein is CASSGSYEQYF. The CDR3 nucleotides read TGTGCCAGTAGTGGCTCCTACGAGCAGTACTTC.

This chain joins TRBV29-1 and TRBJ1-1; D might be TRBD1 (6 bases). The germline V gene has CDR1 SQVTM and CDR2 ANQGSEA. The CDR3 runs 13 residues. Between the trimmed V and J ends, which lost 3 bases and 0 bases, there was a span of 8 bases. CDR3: CSVETGMNTEAFF. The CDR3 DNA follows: TGCAGCGTTGAGACAGGCATGAACACTGAAGCTTTCTTT.

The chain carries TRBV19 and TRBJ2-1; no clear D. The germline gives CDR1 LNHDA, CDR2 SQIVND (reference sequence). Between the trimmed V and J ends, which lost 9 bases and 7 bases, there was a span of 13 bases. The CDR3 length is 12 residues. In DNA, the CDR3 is TGTGCCAGCGGGTCTAGTTGGAATGAGCAGTTCTTC. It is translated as CASGSSWNEQFF.

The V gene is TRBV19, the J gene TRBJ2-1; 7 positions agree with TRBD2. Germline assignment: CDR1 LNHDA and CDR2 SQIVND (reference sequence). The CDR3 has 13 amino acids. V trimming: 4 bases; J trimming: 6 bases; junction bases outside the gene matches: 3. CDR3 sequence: CASSKTSRNEQFF. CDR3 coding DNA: TGTGCCAGTAGTAAGACTAGCCGCAATGAGCAGTTCTTC.

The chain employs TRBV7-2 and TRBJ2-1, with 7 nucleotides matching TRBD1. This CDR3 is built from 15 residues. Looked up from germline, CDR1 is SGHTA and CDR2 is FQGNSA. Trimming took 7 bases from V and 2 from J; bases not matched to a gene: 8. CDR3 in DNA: TGTGCCAGCAAGCCAAGGGACAGCCCCTACAATGAGCAGTTCTTC. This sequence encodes CASKPRDSPYNEQFF.

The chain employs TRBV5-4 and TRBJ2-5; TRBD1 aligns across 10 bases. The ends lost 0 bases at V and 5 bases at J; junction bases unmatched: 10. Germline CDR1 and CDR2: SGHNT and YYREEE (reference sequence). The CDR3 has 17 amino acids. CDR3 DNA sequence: TGTGCCAGCAGCTTGGCCCGGTCGACAGGGGGCGCGGAGACCCAGTACTTC. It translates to CASSLARSTGGAETQYF.